These 15 T cell receptor beta chains share one sample of origin, sequenced in a study of blood T cell repertoires in COVID-19. Method: immunoSEQ multiplex PCR; TCRdb's copy keeps in-frame clones and lacks some. The table has roughly 410,000 clones, about nine tenths seen once. The sample was peripheral blood. The source is a woman in her thirties or forties with COVID-19, enrolled during active disease.

The chain couples TRBV19 to TRBJ1-5; 7 nucleotides line up with TRBD1. Trimming at V came to 5 bases and at J to 4 bases, leaving 8 bases not matched to a gene. The CDR3 has 15 residues. Germline V CDR1 and CDR2: LNHDA, SQIVND (reference sequence). CDR3 sequence: CASSQGQTKNQPQHF. The CDR3 DNA reads TGTGCCAGTAGTCAGGGACAGACAAAAAATCAGCCCCAGCATTTT.

The chain links TRBV12-2 to TRBJ1-4; TRBD1 is the table's D call and was not checked against the DNA. TRBV12-2 is designated a pseudogene. The CDR3 covers 17 residues. CDR3 bases: TGTGCAAGTCGCCCGTACTTCAGGCACCAGGTGGCTGAAAAACTGTTTTTT. Translated: CASRPYFRHQVAEKLFF.

The rearrangement uses TRBV6-2 or TRBV6-3 and TRBJ1-5, with D possibly TRBD1 on 5 matching bases. Per the germline V gene, CDR1 is MNHEY and CDR2 is SVGEGT. Trimming took 4 bases from V and 7 from J, leaving 11 bases between them. The CDR3 totals 13 residues. The CDR3 DNA follows: TGTGCCAGCAGTTCGGACAATAGGCAGCCCCAGCATTTT. The encoded protein is CASSSDNRQPQHF.

This clone was picked up one time. This rearrangement joins TRBV27 to TRBJ1-6, with D unresolved. The ends were cut back, 4 bases at V and 7 bases at J, with 14 bases in the middle. The CDR3 covers 15 residues. Germline V CDR1 and CDR2: MNHEY, SMNVEV (reference sequence). CDR3 in amino acids: CASSWTGSANSPLHF. CDR3 DNA: TGTGCCAGCAGTTGGACGGGATCGGCGAATTCACCCCTCCACTTT.

The chain has TRBV9 and TRBJ1-2, with 7 bases lining up with TRBD1. Germline assignment: CDR1 SGDLS and CDR2 YYNGEE. This CDR3 has 16 amino acids. With V trimmed by 1 base and J by 2 bases, 8 bases remained unmatched. The CDR3 loop is CASSVSGQARNYGYTF. The DNA for the CDR3 is TGTGCCAGCAGCGTATCAGGACAGGCCCGAAACTATGGCTACACCTTC. Drawing the rest from reference TRBV9 and TRBJ1-2, the complete variable domain is DSGVTQTPKHLITATGQRVTLRCSPRSGDLSVYWYQQSLDQGLQFLIQYYNGEERAKGNILERFSAQQFPDLHSELNLSSLELGDSALYFCASSVSGQARNYGYTFGSGTRLTVV.

This rearrangement joins TRBV7-9 to TRBJ2-2, with 10 bases matching TRBD2. V lost 6 bases to trimming and J lost 0 bases; unmatched junction nucleotides: 4. The V gene's germline CDR1 is SEHNR and CDR2 FQNEAQ (reference sequence). This CDR3 spans 16 amino acids. This chain's CDR3 is CASRSLAGTNTGELFF. The CDR3 DNA is TGTGCCAGCAGATCACTAGCGGGAACGAACACCGGGGAGCTGTTTTTT. Complete variable domain (other parts from reference TRBV7-9 and TRBJ2-2): DTGVSQNPRHKITKRGQNVTFRCDPISEHNRLYWYRQTLGQGPEFLTYFQNEAQLEKSRLLSDRFSAERPKGSFSTLEIQRTEQGDSAMYLCASRSLAGTNTGELFFGEGSRLTVL.

This clone was counted only a few times. The chain is built from TRBV4-3 and TRBJ2-6; a weak D match, TRBD2 (5 bases). The CDR3 is 17 residues long. Germline values: CDR1 LGHNA, CDR2 YSLEER. Deletions cut 0 bases from V and 0 bases from J, with 9 bases between. The DNA for the CDR3 is TGCGCCAGCAGCCAAGAACCGGGAACCTCTGGGGCCAACGTCCTGACTTTC. Translation gives CASSQEPGTSGANVLTF.

The chain links TRBV14 to TRBJ2-7; 8 bases are a match to TRBD2. Germline CDR1 is SGHDN and CDR2 is FVKESK. With V trimmed by 4 bases and J by 2 bases, 7 bases remained unmatched. The CDR3 is 15 amino acids. CDR3 loop: CASSLRRGGPYEQYF. Here the CDR3 DNA reads TGTGCCAGCAGCCTCAGACGGGGGGGCCCCTACGAGCAGTACTTC.

The chain has TRBV13 and TRBJ2-1, with D possibly TRBD2 on 5 matching bases. Germline CDR1 and CDR2: PRHDT and FYEKMQ (reference sequence). The CDR3 has 14 amino acids. V was trimmed by 2 bases and J by 3 bases, leaving 8 bases between them. This CDR3 is CASSLNRGYNEQFF. CDR3 in DNA: TGTGCCAGCAGCTTAAACCGGGGCTACAATGAGCAGTTCTTC.

This clone has at least ten counts. The chain recombines TRBV7-6 with TRBJ1-6; no reliable D call. CDR3 length equals 14 residues. Germline V CDR1 and CDR2: SGHVS, FNYEAQ. V shed 5 bases and J shed 9 bases, with 14 bases lying between them. CDR3 sequence: CASSPTNSGSPLHF. The CDR3 nucleotides read TGTGCCAGCAGCCCTACTAATAGCGGTTCACCCCTCCACTTT. The full variable domain, in which reference TRBV7-6 and TRBJ1-6 provide the parts outside the CDR3, is GAGVSQSPRYKVTKRGQDVALRCDPISGHVSLYWYRQALGQGPEFLTYFNYEAQQDKSGLPNDRFSAERPEGSISTLTIQRTEQRDSAMYRCASSPTNSGSPLHFGNGTRLTVT.

The chain links TRBV21-1 to TRBJ2-4; TRBD2 is taken as the D call from the table, unchecked against the DNA. TRBV21-1 is reported as a pseudogene. The CDR3 has 19 amino acids. The CDR3 here is CASRTVPGLSTVAKNIQYF. CDR3 DNA sequence: TGTGCCAGCAGAACAGTCCCGGGACTAAGTACCGTAGCCAAAAACATTCAGTACTTC.

The rearrangement links TRBV3-1 (or the pseudogene TRBV3-2) to TRBJ1-1, with unresolved D. The CDR3 sequence is 12 residues long. Per the germline V gene, CDR1 is LGHDT and CDR2 is YNNKEL (reference sequence). The ends were cut back, 4 bases at V and 1 base at J, with 4 bases in the middle. The CDR3 region is CASSRGNTEAFF. The CDR3 DNA is TGTGCCAGCAGCCGAGGGAACACTGAAGCTTTCTTT.

J is TRBJ2-4 and V is TRBV9; 10 bases map to TRBD2. With 4 bases clipped from V and 7 bases from J, the junction kept 8 bases outside the gene matches. CDR3 size: 15 residues. The germline V gene encodes CDR1 SGDLS and CDR2 YYNGEE. This chain's CDR3 is CASSSTSGELNIQYF. The CDR3 DNA reads TGTGCCAGCAGCTCAACTAGCGGGGAGTTGAACATTCAGTACTTC.

The chain is built from TRBV4-1 and TRBJ2-3; D is possibly TRBD2 (5 bases). In germline, CDR1 is MGHRA, CDR2 YSYEKL. V lost 3 bases, J lost 2 bases, and 6 bases lay in between. The CDR3 has 13 amino acids. The CDR3 DNA is TGCGCCAGCAGCCAGGAGGACACAGATACGCAGTATTTT. The encoded protein is CASSQEDTDTQYF.

V and J are TRBV6-2 or TRBV6-3 and TRBJ1-5, with D tentatively TRBD1 (6 bases). Between the trimmed V and J ends, which lost 2 bases and 4 bases, there was a span of 12 bases. The CDR3 has 15 residues. Germline values: CDR1 MNHEY, CDR2 SVGEGT. CDR3: CASSYAGVRNQPQHF. The DNA of the CDR3 is TGTGCCAGCAGTTACGCAGGGGTCAGAAATCAGCCCCAGCATTTT.